The 9 T cell receptor beta chains listed next were all sequenced from one sample in a study of blood T cell repertoires in COVID-19. Sequencing used immunoSEQ multiplex PCR; TCRdb keeps in-frame clones, though not all of them. Among roughly 250,000 clones listed, approximately 82% were seen once. Sample: peripheral blood. The receptors here all came from a woman aged 80 or older with active or convalescent COVID-19.

The chain joins TRBV5-5 to TRBJ2-3, with 8 bases lining up with TRBD1. CDR3 size: 16 residues. V lost 1 base and J lost 3; bases outside the gene matches: 7. Germline CDR1 SGHKS, CDR2 YYEKEE (reference sequence). The CDR3 region is CASSLQGATATDTQYF. The CDR3 DNA reads TGTGCCAGCAGCTTGCAGGGGGCAACGGCGACAGATACGCAGTATTTT.

This clone came up once. The chain has TRBV10-1 and TRBJ2-3; 8 bases line up with TRBD2. Trimming removed 3 bases from V and 2 bases from J; junction bases left unmatched: 4. Per germline, CDR1 WNHNN and CDR2 SYGVQD (reference sequence). This CDR3 region has 15 residues. The chain's CDR3 is CASSDSGTNTDTQYF. The CDR3 DNA sequence: TGCGCCAGCAGTGATAGCGGGACAAACACAGATACGCAGTATTTT.

The genes are TRBV5-1 and TRBJ2-2; perhaps TRBD1 as D (6 bases). Germline CDR1 is SGHRS and CDR2 is YFSETQ. V was shortened by 3 bases and J by 7 bases, with 16 bases between the two germline ends. This CDR3 is 15 amino acids long. CDR3 amino acids: CASSSQGILDGELFF. The CDR3 DNA follows: TGCGCCAGCAGCTCACAGGGTATCCTTGACGGGGAGCTGTTTTTT.

This rearrangement joins TRBV15 to TRBJ1-2; D remains ambiguous. This CDR3 has 14 amino acids. The V end was cut by 1 base, the J end by 5 bases, with 11 bases between. Looked up from germline, CDR1 is LNHNV and CDR2 is YYDKDF (reference sequence). The CDR3 DNA reads TGTGCCACCAGCAGAGGGGAGGGTGTGTATGGCTACACCTTC. Amino acid sequence: CATSRGEGVYGYTF.

This clone was seen only a few times. The chain carries TRBV6-4 and TRBJ1-2; possible D gene TRBD1, 5 bases. Per germline, CDR1 MRHNA and CDR2 SNTAGT. The V gene lost 5 bases and the J gene lost 2 bases, with 9 bases spanning the gap. CDR3 length: 13 residues. The CDR3 region has the DNA TGTGCCAGCAGTCGGGGGATGAACTATGGCTACACCTTC. As protein: CASSRGMNYGYTF.

The table lists this clone with a count of one. The chain carries TRBV9 and TRBJ1-4; 9 bases line up with TRBD1. Trimming cost V 5 bases and J 9 bases; bases outside gene matches: 5. The CDR3 totals 13 residues. The germline gives CDR1 SGDLS, CDR2 YYNGEE. CDR3 DNA: TGTGCCAGCAGTACGGGACAGGGACAAAAACTGTTTTTT. Translating it yields CASSTGQGQKLFF.

The CDR3 loop is CATSIPLGQGGETQYF. The CDR3 nucleotides read TGTGCCACCAGCATCCCCCTGGGCCAGGGCGGAGAGACCCAGTACTTC. The rearrangement links TRBV15 to TRBJ2-5; TRBD1 is a possible D gene (5 bases). Trimming removed 4 bases at V and 4 bases at J, with 19 bases between. The CDR3 runs 16 residues. The V gene's germline CDR1 is LNHNV and CDR2 YYDKDF (reference sequence).

The rearrangement uses TRBV7-2 and TRBJ1-5; D possibly corresponds to TRBD1 (6 bases). The CDR3 consists of 16 residues. Trimming cost V 1 base and J 4 bases, with 14 bases left between them. The germline V gene encodes CDR1 SGHTA and CDR2 FQGNSA. In nucleotides, the CDR3 is TGTGCCAGCAGCTTAGATGGCACAGGGCCTAATCAGCCCCAGCATTTT. Translated, it gives CASSLDGTGPNQPQHF.

The chain employs TRBV14 and TRBJ2-2, with a possible D match to TRBD1 (5 bases). The germline gives CDR1 SGHDN, CDR2 FVKESK. The CDR3 extends over 14 amino acids. V shed 6 bases and J shed 5 bases, with 13 bases lying between them. CDR3 sequence: CASSRQTSTGELFF. The CDR3 DNA follows: TGTGCCAGCAGTAGACAGACCTCGACCGGGGAGCTGTTTTTT.